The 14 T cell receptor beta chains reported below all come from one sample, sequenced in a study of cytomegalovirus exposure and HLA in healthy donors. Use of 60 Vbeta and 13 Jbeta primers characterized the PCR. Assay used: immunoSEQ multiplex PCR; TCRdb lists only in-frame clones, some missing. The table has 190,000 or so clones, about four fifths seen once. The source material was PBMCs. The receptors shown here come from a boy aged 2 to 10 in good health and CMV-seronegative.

The CDR3 loop reads CASSQDGTGGEKLFF. As DNA, the CDR3 is TGTGCCAGCAGCCAAGATGGGACAGGGGGTGAAAAACTGTTTTTT. V and J are TRBV4-2 and TRBJ1-4, with 11 positions matching TRBD1. The germline gives CDR1 LGHNA, CDR2 YNFKEQ. V lost 0 bases to trimming and J lost 7 bases; unmatched junction nucleotides: 1. The CDR3 spans 15 residues.

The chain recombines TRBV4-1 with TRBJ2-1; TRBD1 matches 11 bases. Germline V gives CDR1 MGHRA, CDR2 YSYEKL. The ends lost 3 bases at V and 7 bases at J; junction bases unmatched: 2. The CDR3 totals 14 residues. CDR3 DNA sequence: TGCGCCAGCAGCCAGGGGACAGGGGGAAATGAGCAGTTCTTC. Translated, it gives CASSQGTGGNEQFF.

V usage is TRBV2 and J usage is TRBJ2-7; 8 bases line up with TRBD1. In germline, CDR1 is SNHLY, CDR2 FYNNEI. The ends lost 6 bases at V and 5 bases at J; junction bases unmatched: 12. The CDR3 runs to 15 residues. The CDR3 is CASSPDRVILDEQYF. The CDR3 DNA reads TGTGCCAGCAGCCCGGACAGGGTGATTTTGGACGAGCAGTACTTC.

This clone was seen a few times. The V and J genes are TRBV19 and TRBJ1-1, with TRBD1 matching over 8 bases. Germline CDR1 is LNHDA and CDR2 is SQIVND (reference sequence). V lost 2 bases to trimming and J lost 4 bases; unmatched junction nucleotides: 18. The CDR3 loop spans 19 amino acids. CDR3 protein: CASSIPPGGRGPRGTEAFF. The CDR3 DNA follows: TGTGCCAGTAGTATACCGCCGGGGGGCAGGGGGCCTCGGGGCACTGAAGCTTTCTTT.

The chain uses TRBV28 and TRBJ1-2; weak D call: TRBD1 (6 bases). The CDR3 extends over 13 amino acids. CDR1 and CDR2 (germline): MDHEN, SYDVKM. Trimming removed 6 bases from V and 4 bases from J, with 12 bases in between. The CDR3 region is CASSPGTPYGYTF. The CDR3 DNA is TGTGCCAGCAGCCCCGGGACACCCTATGGCTACACCTTC.

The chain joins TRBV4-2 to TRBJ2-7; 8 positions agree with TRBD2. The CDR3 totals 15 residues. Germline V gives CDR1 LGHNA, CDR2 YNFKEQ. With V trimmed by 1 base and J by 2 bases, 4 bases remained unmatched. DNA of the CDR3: TGTGCCAGCAGCCAAGTGAGGCGGGGGGCCTACGAGCAGTACTTC. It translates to CASSQVRRGAYEQYF.

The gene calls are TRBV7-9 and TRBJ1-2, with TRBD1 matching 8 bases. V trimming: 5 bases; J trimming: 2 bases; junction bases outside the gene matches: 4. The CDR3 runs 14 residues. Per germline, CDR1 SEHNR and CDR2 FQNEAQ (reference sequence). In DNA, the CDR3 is TGTGCCAGCAGCGCGACAGGGGCCAACTATGGCTACACCTTC. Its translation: CASSATGANYGYTF.

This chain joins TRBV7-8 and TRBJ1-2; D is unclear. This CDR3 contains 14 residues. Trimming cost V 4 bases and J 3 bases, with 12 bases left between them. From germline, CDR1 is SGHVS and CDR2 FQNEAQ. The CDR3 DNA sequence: TGTGCCAGCAGCTCGTCGACCGACTACTATGGCTACACCTTC. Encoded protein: CASSSSTDYYGYTF.

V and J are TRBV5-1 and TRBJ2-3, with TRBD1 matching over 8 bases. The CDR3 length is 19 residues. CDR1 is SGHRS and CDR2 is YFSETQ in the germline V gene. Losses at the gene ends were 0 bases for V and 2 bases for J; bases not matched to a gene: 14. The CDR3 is CASSLGLNRGVFNTDTQYF. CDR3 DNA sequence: TGCGCCAGCAGCTTGGGCCTTAACAGGGGGGTGTTCAACACAGATACGCAGTATTTT.

CDR3 nucleotide sequence: TGTGCCAGTAGTATGGCTCCAGTCATTTATAGCAATCAGCCCCAGCATTTT. It encodes CASSMAPVIYSNQPQHF. V gene TRBV19 combines with J gene TRBJ1-5; no clear D gene. The CDR3 contains 17 residues. Per germline, CDR1 LNHDA and CDR2 SQIVND (reference sequence). Trimming stripped 3 bases from V and 0 bases from J, with 15 bases between. Combining the CDR3 with reference TRBV19 and TRBJ1-5 gives the whole variable domain DGGITQSPKYLFRKEGQNVTLSCEQNLNHDAMYWYRQDPGQGLRLIYYSQIVNDFQKGDIAEGYSVSREKKESFPLTVTSAQKNPTAFYLCASSMAPVIYSNQPQHFGDGTRLSIL.

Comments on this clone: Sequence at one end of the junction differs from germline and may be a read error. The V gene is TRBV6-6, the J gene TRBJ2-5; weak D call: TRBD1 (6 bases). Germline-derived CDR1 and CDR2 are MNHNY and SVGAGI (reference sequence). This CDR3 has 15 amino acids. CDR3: CTSSRADRFQETQYF. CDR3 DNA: TGTACCAGCAGCAGGGCCGACAGGTTCCAAGAGACCCAGTACTTC.

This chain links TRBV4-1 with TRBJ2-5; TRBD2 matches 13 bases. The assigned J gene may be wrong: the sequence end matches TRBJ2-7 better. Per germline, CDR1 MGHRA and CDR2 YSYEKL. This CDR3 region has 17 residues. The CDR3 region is CASSQPTSGGDSYEQYF. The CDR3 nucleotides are TGCGCCAGCAGCCAACCCACTAGCGGGGGGGACTCCTACGAGCAGTACTTC.

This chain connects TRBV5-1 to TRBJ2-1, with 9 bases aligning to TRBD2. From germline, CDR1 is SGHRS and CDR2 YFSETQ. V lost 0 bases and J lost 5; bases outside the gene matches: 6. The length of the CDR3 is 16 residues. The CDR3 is CASSLDARGGHNEQFF. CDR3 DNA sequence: TGCGCCAGCAGCTTGGATGCGCGGGGGGGCCACAATGAGCAGTTCTTC. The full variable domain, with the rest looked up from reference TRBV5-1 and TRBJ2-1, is KAGVTQTPRYLIKTRGQQVTLSCSPISGHRSVSWYQQTPGQGLQFLFEYFSETQRNKGNFPGRFSGRQFSNSRSEMNVSTLELGDSALYLCASSLDARGGHNEQFFGPGTRLTVL.

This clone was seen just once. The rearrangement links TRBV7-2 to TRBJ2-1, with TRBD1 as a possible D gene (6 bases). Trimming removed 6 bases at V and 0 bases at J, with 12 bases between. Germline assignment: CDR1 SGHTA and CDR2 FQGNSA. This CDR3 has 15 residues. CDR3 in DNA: TGTGCCAGCAGTTCAGGACAGAACTCCTACAATGAGCAGTTCTTC. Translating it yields CASSSGQNSYNEQFF.